A selection of T cell receptor beta chains follows, all from one sample in a study of beta chain features in type 1 diabetes. TCRdb keeps only in-frame clones here, not all; method: immunoSEQ multiplex PCR. Among about 45,000 clones, 66% were seen once, and the ten largest hold more than 2%. The sample comprised Tregs from blood. The receptors here all came from a woman in her late teens or twenties with type 1 diabetes. CDR3s include the opening cysteine and the closing phenylalanine or tryptophan. The D gene is left open where the match is weak. Size is omitted from some rows. Given values are once, few, many or a class for expanded clones.

clone size	D gene	V gene	J gene	CDR3 protein	CDR3 DNA
few	.	TRBV7-2	TRBJ1-4	CASSLVSLNEKLFF	TGTGCCAGCAGCTTAGTATCGTTAAATGAAAAACTGTTTTTT
once	.	TRBV10-3	TRBJ1-2	CAISETGIYGYTF	TGTGCCATCAGTGAGACAGGGATCTATGGCTACACCTTC
.	TRBD2	TRBV7-9	TRBJ2-5	CASSSQAGVETQYF	TGTGCCAGCAGCTCTCAAGCGGGGGTGGAGACCCAGTACTTC
.	.	TRBV15	TRBJ2-7	CATSRGGYEQYF	TGTGCCACCAGCCGGGGAGGCTACGAGCAGTACTTC
once	.	TRBV28	TRBJ2-7	CASSLYPGNAQYF	TGTGCCAGCAGTTTATATCCGGGGAACGCGCAGTACTTC
.	.	TRBV7-9	TRBJ1-1	CASSLYQGSWTEAFF	TGTGCCAGCAGCTTGTACCAGGGTTCCTGGACTGAAGCTTTCTTT
.	.	TRBV7-2	TRBJ2-4	CASSLVGGIQYF	TGTGCCAGCAGCTTAGTCGGGGGCATTCAGTACTTC
.	TRBD2	TRBV7-8	TRBJ2-7	CASSPIQLPGTSYEQYF	TGTGCCAGCAGCCCGATCCAATTACCCGGGACTAGTTACGAGCAGTACTTC
.	.	TRBV10-3	TRBJ2-6	CAISETGPSSGANVLTF	TGTGCCATCAGTGAGACAGGTCCGAGCTCTGGGGCCAACGTCCTGACTTTC
once	.	TRBV7-9	TRBJ2-3	CASSLSLGRGSVTDTQYF	TGTGCCAGCAGCTTATCCTTAGGTAGGGGGAGCGTCACAGATACGCAGTATTTT
.	TRBD1	TRBV5-6	TRBJ2-3	CASSLLGTGFDTDTQYF	TGTGCCAGCAGCCTTCTCGGGACAGGGTTTGACACAGATACGCAGTATTTT
.	.	TRBV19	TRBJ2-2	CASSLPGTGELFF	TGTGCCAGTAGTCTACCAGGCACCGGGGAGCTGTTTTTT
.	TRBD2	TRBV6-5	TRBJ2-7	CASSYPGARGGQYF	TGTGCCAGCAGTTATCCCGGGGCCCGGGGGGGGCAGTACTTC